The following is a T cell receptor (beta chain) sequence with its context. This sample was included in a study of blood T cells in healthy people across ages. V shed 5 bases and J shed 14 bases, with 16 bases lying between them. Germline V CDR1 and CDR2: SGHTA, FQGNSA. The CDR3 loop spans 13 amino acids. Primers used in a second PCR of about 7 to 11 cycles were a sample-barcoded 5' primer and a J-beta primer mix. TCRdb reprocessed the 5' RACE reads via MiXCR and lists one record per CDR3 protein. The sample has around 800,000 distinct CDR3 sequences; 20% to 30% are singletons. The same specimen was also included in a second study, on T cells of mothers and their children. According to that study: Healthy Caucasian mothers, a few in number, and their six children were the donors. Per mother, over 9 million TCR beta CDR3 reads were obtained; per child, approximately 3.3 million. Similar thymic selection effects on TCR recombination output appear in pairs, both related and unrelated. Biologically related mothers and children overlapped slightly more than unrelated pairs, a non-significant difference.

The clonotype originates from a boy between 5 and 17 years old in good health. Sequenced: blood. The genes are TRBV7-2 and TRBJ1-6, with D possibly matching TRBD1 (6 bases). The CDR3 sequence: CASSRGQILTLHF. The CDR3 DNA reads as TGTGCCAGCAGCCGCGGACAGATCCTTACCCTCCACTTT. Combining the CDR3 with reference TRBV7-2 and TRBJ1-6 gives the whole variable domain GAGVSQSPSNKVTEKGKDVELRCDPISGHTALYWYRQSLGQGLEFLIYFQGNSAPDKSGLPSDRFSAERTGGSVSTLTIQRTQQEDSAVYLCASSRGQILTLHFGNGTRLTVT.